The present TCR beta chain was sequenced within a study of cytomegalovirus exposure and HLA in healthy donors. Study-wide findings and caveats: In the roughly 130 validation repertoires, a later analysis found that first-cohort TCR clusters tended to co-occur. Cytomegalovirus-associated status was assigned to some 180 TCR beta chains.

Germline-derived CDR1 and CDR2 are SNHLY and FYNNEI. This CDR3 is 13 amino acids long. V gave up 4 bases and J gave up 9 bases, with 13 bases separating them. On this clone itself: Its antigen is not identified.

Only in-frame clones appear in the TCRdb table, and some are missing; sequencing was by immunoSEQ multiplex PCR. The table includes about 360,000 clones, roughly 88% detected once. The gene calls are TRBV2 and TRBJ2-1; D possibly corresponds to TRBD2 (5 bases). Sequenced input: PBMCs. This TCR was recovered from a woman younger than 30 in good health and CMV-seronegative. Here the CDR3 DNA reads TGTGCCAGCAGTGGAAGAGAGGGTGGTGAGCAGTTCTTC. It codes for CASSGREGGEQFF.